One and the same sample provided the 21 T cell receptor beta chains below, sequenced in a study of shared clonotypes between healthy human individuals (dated by TCRdb to the early 2020s). The library relied on the immunoSEQ multiplex PCR assay. What TCRdb holds here is the immuneACCESS table cut down to in-frame rearrangements. Part of the clones is not present; checked against another copy, under half of the missing clones reflect an unresolved V gene, and the others are unexplained. Present in this sample are 2 million to 2.5 million clones, approximately 95% of which were seen just once. The ten most abundant clones make up 0.1% to 0.15% of the sample. The sequencing input was naive CD4+ T cells sorted from blood. In the paper's terms, the cell subset or site label means: CD45RA+ positively selected. Receptors originate from a man younger than 30 in good health.

Only one count was recorded for this clone. The chain is built from TRBV5-4 and TRBJ2-7; perhaps TRBD2 as D (7 bases). The CDR3 runs 15 residues. The V gene's germline CDR1 is SGHNT and CDR2 YYREEE (reference sequence). The germline V and J ends were trimmed by 3 bases and 2 bases, with 15 bases remaining between them. The CDR3 sequence is CASSSGGGSAYEQYF. For the CDR3, the DNA is TGTGCCAGCAGCTCGGGGGGCGGGTCCGCCTACGAGCAGTACTTC. Full variable domain (missing parts from reference TRBV5-4 and TRBJ2-7): ETGVTQSPTHLIKTRGQQVTLRCSSQSGHNTVSWYQQALGQGPQFIFQYYREEENGRGNFPPRFSGLQFPNYSSELNVNALELDDSALYLCASSSGGGSAYEQYFGPGTRLTVT.

This clone was detected once. The chain uses TRBV4-1 and TRBJ1-5; D ambiguous. The V gene's germline CDR1 is MGHRA and CDR2 YSYEKL. V lost 5 bases and J lost 4, with 12 bases in between. The CDR3 loop spans 14 amino acids. CDR3 region: CASSSFLINQPQHF. In DNA, the CDR3 is TGCGCCAGCAGCAGCTTTCTCATAAATCAGCCCCAGCATTTT.

V gene TRBV19 combines with J gene TRBJ2-2; a possible D gene is TRBD2 (5 bases). V was cut by 2 bases and J by 8 bases, with 12 bases left in between. Germline V gene sequence: CDR1 LNHDA, CDR2 SQIVND (reference sequence). The CDR3 runs 14 residues. The CDR3 nucleotides read TGTGCCAGTAGTATAAGGACTCTTGGAGGGGAGCTGTTTTTT. It specifies CASSIRTLGGELFF.

This sequence joins TRBV5-1 and TRBJ1-5; D may be TRBD1 (5 bases). From germline, CDR1 is SGHRS and CDR2 YFSETQ. This CDR3 has 15 amino acids. Trimming took off 0 bases at V and 3 bases at J, with 10 bases between the two ends. The CDR3 loop reads CASSLVPGTNQPQHF. CDR3 coding DNA: TGCGCCAGCAGCTTGGTACCGGGGACCAATCAGCCCCAGCATTTT.

The J gene is TRBJ1-2, the V gene TRBV27; D gene uncertain. This CDR3 spans 14 amino acids. Germline CDR1 is MNHEY and CDR2 is SMNVEV (reference sequence). The ends were cut back, 6 bases at V and 3 bases at J, with 14 bases in the middle. DNA of the CDR3: TGTGCCAGCAGCCCTGAAAGGGCCCACTATGGCTACACCTTC. It specifies CASSPERAHYGYTF.

The rearrangement uses TRBV11-2 and TRBJ2-5; possible D gene TRBD2, 6 bases. The CDR3 extends over 15 amino acids. Looked up from germline, CDR1 is SGHAT and CDR2 is FQNNGV. The V end was cut by 5 bases, the J end by 3 bases, with 16 bases between. The CDR3 is CASSPGAGVEETQYF. The CDR3 region has the DNA TGTGCCAGCAGCCCGGGAGCCGGGGTCGAAGAGACCCAGTACTTC.

The chain is built from TRBV10-3 and TRBJ2-3, with D unresolved. The CDR3 loop spans 13 amino acids. V shed 0 bases and J shed 5 bases, with 6 bases lying between them. Germline V gene lookup returns CDR1 ENHRY and CDR2 SYGVKD. The CDR3 protein is CAISESGEDTQYF. CDR3 DNA: TGTGCCATCAGTGAGTCAGGCGAAGATACGCAGTATTTT.

This chain links TRBV18 with TRBJ2-3; D remains unclear. The germline gives CDR1 KGHSH, CDR2 LQKENI. Deletions cut 7 bases from V and 6 bases from J, with 8 bases between. The CDR3 contains 11 residues. Written as DNA, the CDR3 is TGTGCCAGCTGTGATTTTGATACGCAGTATTTT. This translates into CASCDFDTQYF.

This clone was seen a handful of times. J is TRBJ2-1 and V is TRBV7-8; TRBD1 aligns across 8 bases. Germline CDR1 is SGHVS and CDR2 is FQNEAQ. The CDR3 totals 17 residues. The V gene end was trimmed by 2 bases and the J gene end by 5 bases; junction bases not matched to a gene: 11. CDR3 in DNA: TGTGCCAGCAGCTTAACCTTGGGGGGACAGGCTGACAATGAGCAGTTCTTC. Amino acids: CASSLTLGGQADNEQFF. Full variable domain (rest looked up from reference TRBV7-8 and TRBJ2-1): GAGVSQSPRYKVAKRGQDVALRCDPISGHVSLFWYQQALGQGPEFLTYFQNEAQLDKSGLPSDRFFAERPEGSVSTLKIQRTQQEDSAVYLCASSLTLGGQADNEQFFGPGTRLTVL.

The chain links TRBV29-1 to TRBJ1-3; 9 bases match TRBD1. CDR3 size: 15 residues. Germline assignment: CDR1 SQVTM and CDR2 ANQGSEA. Trimming at V came to 4 bases and at J to 4 bases, leaving 8 bases not matched to a gene. The CDR3 bases are TGCAGCGTTGCTGGGACAGGGAGTAGGGGAAACACCATATATTTT. It translates to CSVAGTGSRGNTIYF.

The chain uses TRBV28 and TRBJ1-3, with TRBD1 matching 8 bases. This CDR3 has 18 amino acids. Germline V gene sequence: CDR1 MDHEN, CDR2 SYDVKM. V was clipped by 6 bases and J by 1 base; unmatched bases: 14. The chain's CDR3 is CASSNQIQGAWSGNTIYF. The DNA of the CDR3 is TGTGCCAGCAGCAACCAGATCCAGGGGGCGTGGTCTGGAAACACCATATATTTT.

This chain joins TRBV7-2 and TRBJ2-1; TRBD1 might be the D (5 bases). Per the germline V gene, CDR1 is SGHTA and CDR2 is FQGNSA. The length of the CDR3 is 16 residues. V lost 1 base to trimming and J lost 3 bases, with 13 bases between them. The CDR3 reads CASSLVGAGVYNEQFF. Written as DNA, the CDR3 is TGTGCCAGCAGCTTAGTAGGGGCAGGCGTCTACAATGAGCAGTTCTTC.

The genes are TRBV10-3 and TRBJ2-7, with D hard to call. CDR1 is ENHRY and CDR2 is SYGVKD in the germline V gene. The CDR3 sequence is 12 residues long. The V end was cut by 6 bases, the J end by 3 bases, with 9 bases between. CDR3 bases: TGTGCCATCAGCGATGCTATCTACGAGCAGTACTTC. Translating gives CAISDAIYEQYF.

Here the CDR3 reads CAWSVIRQIFYGYTF. The CDR3 nucleotides read TGTGCCTGGAGTGTAATAAGGCAGATATTCTATGGCTACACCTTC. J is TRBJ1-2 and V is TRBV30; no firm D call. The CDR3 contains 15 residues. V lost 0 bases, J lost 4 bases, and 15 bases lay in between. The germline V gene encodes CDR1 GTSNPN and CDR2 SVGIG (reference sequence).

This clone was recorded only once. The CDR3 coding sequence is TGCGCCAGCAGCCAAGAGTCCCTACTAGTGGCGGGAGGGCCTGGCGGGGAGCTGTTTTTT. It codes for CASSQESLLVAGGPGGELFF. The V gene is TRBV4-1, the J gene TRBJ2-2; 9 bases fit TRBD2. The CDR3 spans 20 residues. Trimming removed 0 bases from V and 7 bases from J; junction bases left unmatched: 18. CDR1 and CDR2 (germline): MGHRA, YSYEKL.

V usage is TRBV20-1 and J usage is TRBJ2-1; 7 bases are a match to TRBD2. With 4 bases clipped from V and 12 bases from J, the junction kept 6 bases outside the gene matches. From germline, CDR1 is DFQATT and CDR2 SNEGSKA (reference sequence). The CDR3 sequence is 11 residues long. The CDR3 protein is CSATFGEGQFF. In DNA form, the CDR3 reads TGCAGTGCTACCTTCGGGGAGGGGCAGTTCTTC.

The chain carries TRBV4-2 and TRBJ1-1, with 8 positions matching TRBD1. In germline, CDR1 is LGHNA, CDR2 YNFKEQ. The V segment lost 4 bases and the J segment 4 bases; nucleotides outside the gene matches: 2. The CDR3 contains 13 residues. The CDR3 reads CASSRTGGTEAFF. The CDR3 DNA reads as TGTGCCAGCAGCCGTACAGGGGGCACTGAAGCTTTCTTT.

This chain connects TRBV9 to TRBJ2-3; the D gene is possibly TRBD2 (7 bases). The CDR3 contains 16 residues. Germline values: CDR1 SGDLS, CDR2 YYNGEE. V dropped 4 bases and J dropped 3 bases, with 18 bases sitting between them. In DNA, the CDR3 is TGTGCCAGCAGCCGACTGGGGGGGCCTGTGACAGATACGCAGTATTTT. Encoded protein: CASSRLGGPVTDTQYF.

This rearrangement joins TRBV5-4 to TRBJ2-1; no clear D. This CDR3 contains 13 residues. CDR1 is SGHNT, CDR2 YYREEE, per germline (reference sequence). Trimming left V 5 bases short and J 6 bases short, with 12 bases between. The CDR3 region has the DNA TGTGCCAGCAGAGGGAACTTGGGCAATGAGCAGTTCTTC. Its protein is CASRGNLGNEQFF. Drawing the rest from reference TRBV5-4 and TRBJ2-1, the complete variable domain is ETGVTQSPTHLIKTRGQQVTLRCSSQSGHNTVSWYQQALGQGPQFIFQYYREEENGRGNFPPRFSGLQFPNYSSELNVNALELDDSALYLCASRGNLGNEQFFGPGTRLTVL.

The chain joins TRBV4-3 to TRBJ1-4, with D perhaps TRBD1 (6 bases). The germline V and J ends were trimmed by 2 bases and 5 bases, with 9 bases remaining between them. CDR1 and CDR2 from the germline V gene are LGHNA and YSLEER. This CDR3 region has 14 residues. The CDR3 spells CASSQNQGNEKLFF. The CDR3 nucleotides are TGCGCCAGCAGCCAAAATCAGGGGAATGAAAAACTGTTTTTT.

This clone showed up just a few times. The V and J genes are TRBV18 and TRBJ1-5, with no clear D. Germline V gives CDR1 KGHSH, CDR2 LQKENI. The V gene lost 0 bases and the J gene lost 7 bases, with 1 base spanning the gap. This CDR3 comprises 11 residues. CDR3 sequence (DNA): TGTGCCAGCTCACCACCGCAGCCCCAGCATTTT. It yields the protein CASSPPQPQHF.